This is a list of T cell receptor beta chains from one sample in a study of CD8 T cells in Susac syndrome. TCRdb called the immunoSEQ multiplex PCR reads again in MiXCR, with one record for every CDR3 protein. The sample yields 100,000 to 150,000 distinct CDR3 sequences, around 94% seen once. Sequencing was carried out using CD8+ T cells from PBMCs. These TCRs come from a human donor with Susac syndrome. CDR3s include the opening cysteine and the closing phenylalanine or tryptophan. A D gene is named only where the DNA matches it firmly. Where a row states a size, it is once, few, many or the class of an expanded clone; other rows omit it.

j_call d_call cdr3_length v_call clone_size cdr3_nt cdr3_aa
TRBJ2-7 NA 13 TRBV29-1 NA TGCAGCGTTGAAAGGGGGGAAACCTACGAGCAGTACTTC CSVERGETYEQYF
TRBJ2-5 NA 13 TRBV5-4 NA TGTGCCAGCAGGCAGGGAGTAGAAGAGACCCAGTACTTC CASRQGVEETQYF
TRBJ1-5 TRBD1 15 TRBV20-1 NA TGCAGTGCTTCCCTTAGGGACAGGGGGCAGCAGCCCCAGCATTTT CSASLRDRGQQPQHF
TRBJ2-2 TRBD1 15 TRBV28 once TGTGCCACCTTGGGAAGGGACAGAAACACCGGGGAGCTGTTTTTT CATLGRDRNTGELFF
TRBJ2-7 NA 14 TRBV30 NA TGTGCCTGGAGTGTACTCGAGGGAGGCAACGAGCAGTACTTC CAWSVLEGGNEQYF
TRBJ2-1 NA 14 TRBV6-4 NA TGTGCCAGCAGTGACTCGGAGGCCCACAATGAGCAGTTCTTC CASSDSEAHNEQFF
TRBJ1-2 NA 13 TRBV12-3/TRBV12-4 NA TGTGCCAGCAGTTTAGAGGTGCCTAGCGGCTACACCTTC CASSLEVPSGYTF
TRBJ2-1 NA 15 TRBV7-2 NA TGTGCCAGCAGCTTAGAGGTCAGGGGCTACAATGAGCAGTTCTTC CASSLEVRGYNEQFF
TRBJ2-1 NA 13 TRBV5-1 NA TGCGCCAGCAGCTTTAACATATACAATGAGCAGTTCTTC CASSFNIYNEQFF
TRBJ2-7 NA 12 TRBV15 NA TGTGCCACCGGGGAGGGGGCCTACGAGCAGTACTTC CATGEGAYEQYF
TRBJ2-5 NA 15 TRBV27 NA TGTGCCAGCAGTCCGGGACTCGGGGCACAAGAGACCCAGTACTTC CASSPGLGAQETQYF
TRBJ2-1 TRBD2 13 TRBV5-4 NA TGTGCCAGCAGCTACTGGACTAGCGGCCTTCAGTTCTTC CASSYWTSGLQFF
TRBJ2-2 TRBD2 16 TRBV24-1 NA TGTGCCACCAGTGACCCAACGGGACTAGCAACCGGGGAGCTGTTTTTT CATSDPTGLATGELFF
TRBJ2-2 TRBD1 15 TRBV5-4 NA TGTGCCAGCAGCGAGGGACAGGGTAGGACCGGGGAGCTGTTTTTT CASSEGQGRTGELFF
TRBJ2-4 TRBD2 15 TRBV27 NA TGTGCCAGCAGCCGACTAGCGGACAAAGGGAACATTCAGTACTTC CASSRLADKGNIQYF
TRBJ2-3 NA 13 TRBV6-1 NA TGTGCCAGCAGTTCCTTCACCACAGATACGCAGTATTTT CASSSFTTDTQYF
TRBJ2-5 NA 12 TRBV28 few TGTGCCAGCAGTTTACCAGGGGAGACCCAGTACTTC CASSLPGETQYF
TRBJ2-5 TRBD1 14 TRBV11-2 NA TGTGCCAGCAGCCCCGAGACAGGGCGCGAGACCCAGTACTTC CASSPETGRETQYF
TRBJ2-1 TRBD2 15 TRBV12-3/TRBV12-4 NA TGTGCCAGCAGTTTTGGGCTAGCGGGATCCAATGAGCAGTTCTTC CASSFGLAGSNEQFF
TRBJ1-1 NA 13 TRBV28 NA TGTGCCAGCAGCCCCCCCCCAGGGACCGAAGCTTTCTTT CASSPPPGTEAFF
TRBJ2-7 TRBD2 13 TRBV20-1 NA TGCAGTGCTAGCGGGGGGGAGTCCTACGAGCAGTACTTC CSASGGESYEQYF
TRBJ2-3 NA 16 TRBV6-1 NA TGTGCCAGCAGCCCCCAGGAGGTACTAGGTTCAGATACGCAGTATTTT CASSPQEVLGSDTQYF
TRBJ2-3 TRBD2 18 TRBV18 NA TGTGCCAGCTCACACCCGGGACTAGCGGGGGGCCAGCCAGATACGCAGTATTTT CASSHPGLAGGQPDTQYF
TRBJ2-7 NA 13 TRBV19 NA TGTGCCAGTTCCGGGGCCCCGAGCTACGAGCAGTACTTC CASSGAPSYEQYF
TRBJ2-7 NA 15 TRBV9 NA TGTGCCAGCAGCGTAGCGTCCGGACACGACTACGAGCAGTACTTC CASSVASGHDYEQYF
TRBJ2-3 NA 15 TRBV12-3/TRBV12-4 NA TGTGCCAGCAGTTTAGCTAGGTTCGGGACAGATACGCAGTATTTT CASSLARFGTDTQYF
TRBJ2-1 TRBD2 14 TRBV2 NA TGTGCCAGCAGTGTCGGGACTAGATCAAATGAGCAGTTCTTC CASSVGTRSNEQFF